This paragraph covers one T cell receptor (beta chain) sequence. This clonotype has more than one count but fewer than ten. This clone's antigen is unknown. No base quality information exists; no much larger clone differs at one position. This entry comes from a study of blood T cells in healthy people across ages (dated by TCRdb to between 2014 and 2017). In terms of the full investigation: Template switching captured roughly one uniquely barcoded TCR beta cDNA molecule per two T cells in model experiments. Donors were grouped into four age groups: young (average 16 years), middle-aged (around 39), aged (62) and long-lived (over 80). To avoid experimental bias, donors of different ages were distributed randomly across sequencing lanes. The study analyzed two additional independent replicas of 1 million unique cDNA reads from the same blood draw for two donors, one aged 18 to 29 and one aged 80 or older. Using deep sequencing normalized with unique cDNA molecular identifiers, the study measured how TCR beta repertoire diversity changes with age. General findings and caveats noted by the study authors: The percentage of naive T cells measured by flow cytometry correlated strongly with observed TCR beta diversity. Total diversity estimates from one million sequenced T cells were considered lower bounds and underestimates. Because profiling used bulk unsorted PBMCs, naive and antigen-experienced compartments could not be compared conclusively. Donor CMV infection status was unknown, potentially confounding age-related changes in expanded clonotypes. The long-lived group showed more naive CD4+ T cells, fewer expanded clones and increased TCR diversity than the aged group, suggesting age selection. Observed TCR beta diversity per million T cells fell roughly linearly with age, and a significant reduction was already apparent by age around 39.

The 39 donors, aged about 6 to 100 years, were systemically healthy Caucasian individuals from Russia. Each donor gave 8 to 10 milliliters of peripheral blood, drawn into EDTA-treated Vacutainer tubes. Ficoll-Paque density-gradient centrifugation was used to isolate PBMCs, with at least 7 million per sample. Total RNA was extracted from PBMCs with Trizol reagent, with at least 5 micrograms obtained per sample. For every donor, flow cytometry on a PBMC aliquot measured the percentage of naive CD45RAhigh/CD27high T cells. The germline V gene encodes CDR1 MNHEY and CDR2 SMNVEV (reference sequence). V has 2 bases trimmed and J has 5 bases trimmed; junction bases matching no gene number 5. Taken from cysteine to phenylalanine, the CDR3 has 14 residues. Only CDR3 DNA is held: 42 bases, read in frame from base 1. The library was generated by 5' RACE. Instrument used: Illumina HiSeq 2500. A second roughly 6 to 11 cycle PCR used a sample-barcoded 5' primer and a J-beta primer mix. Each TCR beta cDNA molecule received a unique molecular identifier from a template-switch 5' adaptor carrying 12 random nucleotides. At least 2.5 million CDR3-containing paired-end reads were obtained from each sample. The Mint cDNA synthesis kit, primed by a TRBC-specific oligonucleotide, was used to synthesize first-strand cDNA from all RNA. Following uracil-DNA glycosylase treatment, a first 18-cycle PCR with universal primers M1SS and BC2_uni_R was performed on all cDNA. As for the authors' bioinformatics: Each sample was normalized by randomly selecting 1 million high-quality reads, each carrying a distinct molecular identifier. Reads with shared molecular identifiers were discarded instead of being binned into consensus sequences. MiTCR, run with a Q25 quality threshold and the strictest error-elimination algorithm, handled CDR3 identification, clonotype clustering and error correction. A nonparametric unseen species model with Euler transformation was used to estimate lower-bound total TCR beta diversity. TCRdb handled the public reads itself, with Q25 trimming in fastp and clone calling in MiXCR, and kept productive beta chains. When rows share a CDR3 protein, they turn into one entry using the most common DNA and genes. TCRdb, not the authors, supplied the V and J calls. Across this sample there are roughly 1,500,000 distinct CDR3 sequences, with roughly 30% seen only once. Clones ranked in the top ten supply about 10% of the sample.

The chain is made from TRBV27 and TRBJ2-7; TRBD1 aligns with 8 central bases. Sequencing input: blood. This TCR came from a woman aged 30 to 39 in good health. The CDR3 sequence is CASSLGQGFHEQYF. The DNA sequence follows: TGTGCCAGCAGTTTAGGACAGGGATTCCACGAGCAGTACTTC.